This TCR beta chain was obtained from a study of T cell responses to AZD1222 COVID-19 vaccine. This CDR3 has 14 residues. CDR1 and CDR2 (germline): LNHNV, YYDKDF (reference sequence). The junction had 3 bases not matched to a gene; V was cut back by 1 base and J by 5 bases. Some clones are missing from TCRdb's copy, which holds only in-frame ones; the method was immunoSEQ multiplex PCR. The sample holds 110,000 or so clones, around 84% seen once. Sequencing was performed on peripheral blood, taken 28 days after the second AZD1222 dose. This rearrangement joins TRBV15 to TRBJ2-3; 7 bases match TRBD1. The clonotype comes from an adult who received the AZD1222 COVID-19 vaccine. The DNA of the CDR3 is TGTGCCACCAGCAGAGGACAGGGAAGAGATACGCAGTATTTT. Encoded protein: CATSRGQGRDTQYF.